A single sample gave rise to the 20 T cell receptor beta chains below, sequenced in a study of T-cell reconstitution after alpha-beta-depleted transplantation in children. It was with unique molecular identifiers that the TCRbeta library was prepared. One entry per CDR3 protein, called by TCRdb with MiXCR from the PCR reads. Here the sample spans roughly 48,000 distinct CDR3 sequences, roughly 5% being singletons. The material sequenced was PBMCs, mostly from graft donor cells, taken 60 days after TCRalphabeta/CD19-depleted stem cell transplant. These receptor sequences come from a female patient aged 2-10 years who had a stem cell transplant for aplastic anemia, so the T cells may come from the graft donor.

This clonotype was observed a few times. This may be a read error, as it is one base from a much larger clone. This sequence joins TRBV29-1 and TRBJ1-1; the match to TRBD1 covers 9 bases. V shed 5 bases, J shed 6 bases, and the junction held 16 bases outside the gene matches. The germline CDR1 and CDR2 sequences are SQVTM and ANQGSEA. The CDR3 contains 16 residues. CDR3 residues: CSVNGRGGQGGPEAFF. Here the CDR3 DNA reads TGCAGCGTTAATGGGCGAGGGGGACAGGGCGGCCCTGAAGCTTTCTTT.

This clonotype showed up many times. The CDR3 spells CASSSAGTTNEKLFF. CDR3 DNA: TGTGCCAGCAGCTCCGCCGGGACTACTAATGAAAAACTGTTTTTT. The rearrangement joins TRBV7-9 to TRBJ1-4, with D perhaps TRBD1 (5 bases). The CDR3 runs to 15 residues. V was trimmed by 4 bases and J by 2 bases, leaving 11 bases between them. The germline CDR1 and CDR2 sequences are SEHNR and FQNEAQ (reference sequence). The full variable domain, completed using reference TRBV7-9 and TRBJ1-4, is DTGVSQNPRHKITKRGQNVTFRCDPISEHNRLYWYRQTLGQGPEFLTYFQNEAQLEKSRLLSDRFSAERPKGSFSTLEIQRTEQGDSAMYLCASSSAGTTNEKLFFGSGTQLSVL.

This clonotype was seen ten or more times. CDR3 residues: CASSSGTGGDTQYF. The CDR3 bases are TGTGCCAGCAGCTCCGGGACAGGGGGGGATACGCAGTATTTT. The rearrangement uses TRBV7-3 and TRBJ2-3, with 11 bases matching TRBD1. This CDR3 has 14 residues. J gave up 6 bases and V 4 bases, and 3 bases lay outside the gene matches. CDR1 and CDR2 from the germline V gene are SGHTA and FQGTGA.

This clonotype was observed a few times. J is TRBJ2-1 and V is TRBV7-8; tentative D call: TRBD2 (5 bases). This CDR3 comprises 17 residues. Germline loops: CDR1 SGHVS, CDR2 FQNEAQ. Trimming stripped 5 bases from V and 0 bases from J, with 17 bases between. This CDR3 reads CASSPNEGRYSYNEQFF. The CDR3 DNA reads as TGTGCCAGCAGCCCCAACGAGGGCCGCTACTCCTACAATGAGCAGTTCTTC. Based on the CDR3 plus reference TRBV7-8 and TRBJ2-1, the full variable domain is GAGVSQSPRYKVAKRGQDVALRCDPISGHVSLFWYQQALGQGPEFLTYFQNEAQLDKSGLPSDRFFAERPEGSVSTLKIQRTQQEDSAVYLCASSPNEGRYSYNEQFFGPGTRLTVL.

This clonotype was found many times. The rearrangement joins TRBV5-1 to TRBJ2-1; 13 bases line up with TRBD2. The V segment lost 7 bases and the J segment 4 bases; nucleotides outside the gene matches: 2. Germline assignment: CDR1 SGHRS and CDR2 YFSETQ. The CDR3 extends over 14 amino acids. The CDR3 loop reads CASGGLAGYNEQFF. The CDR3 bases are TGCGCCAGCGGGGGACTAGCGGGGTACAATGAGCAGTTCTTC.

This clonotype was counted only a few times. V gene TRBV28 combines with J gene TRBJ2-1, with 11 bases matching TRBD2. Per the germline V gene, CDR1 is MDHEN and CDR2 is SYDVKM. V lost 6 bases to trimming and J lost 3 bases; unmatched junction nucleotides: 7. CDR3 length equals 16 residues. CDR3 amino acids: CASRPKTSGNYNEQFF. CDR3 DNA: TGTGCCAGCAGACCTAAGACTAGCGGGAACTACAATGAGCAGTTCTTC.

Many counts were recorded for this clonotype. The chain has TRBV20-1 and TRBJ2-3; 8 nucleotides match TRBD2. This CDR3 is 15 amino acids long. Germline-derived CDR1 and CDR2 are DFQATT and SNEGSKA (reference sequence). CDR3 sequence reads: CKKGGGPSSTDTQYF. CDR3 bases: TGCAAGAAGGGCGGGGGGCCGTCTAGCACAGATACGCAGTATTTT.

This clonotype was seen ten or more times. The V gene is TRBV5-1, the J gene TRBJ1-2, with TRBD1 as a possible D gene (5 bases). In germline, CDR1 is SGHRS, CDR2 YFSETQ. The V and J ends lost 2 bases and 4 bases respectively, with 9 bases between them. The CDR3 is 13 residues long. The chain's CDR3 is CASSLAGTYGYTF. DNA of the CDR3: TGCGCCAGCAGCTTAGCAGGGACCTATGGCTACACCTTC.

This clonotype was detected ten times or more. The chain has TRBV5-1 and TRBJ2-2; the D is unclear. The ends were cut back, 4 bases at V and 4 bases at J, with 5 bases in the middle. The germline V gene has CDR1 SGHRS and CDR2 YFSETQ. The CDR3 is 12 residues long. The CDR3 bases are TGCGCCAGCAGCAAACCCACCGGGGAGCTGTTTTTT. This translates into CASSKPTGELFF.

This clonotype was seen repeatedly, ten times or more. V is TRBV6-1 and J is TRBJ2-7; D remains ambiguous. The V end lost 7 bases, the J end lost 1 base, and 11 bases lay between the germline ends. The CDR3 extends over 13 amino acids. Germline V gene lookup returns CDR1 MNHNS and CDR2 SASEGT. The CDR3 coding sequence is TGTGCCAGCAAGATTAGCCAATCCTACGAGCAGTACGTC. This sequence encodes CASKISQSYEQYV.

This clonotype turned up a few times. The chain couples TRBV20-1 to TRBJ1-2; a possible D gene is TRBD1 (6 bases). The ends were cut back, 6 bases at V and 5 bases at J, with 13 bases in the middle. CDR1 and CDR2 from the germline V gene are DFQATT and SNEGSKA (reference sequence). The CDR3 runs 12 residues. CDR3 loop: CSAGEQGYGYTF. As DNA, the CDR3 is TGCAGTGCCGGAGAACAGGGTTATGGCTACACCTTC.

This clonotype was recorded many times. Written as DNA, the CDR3 is TGTGCCAGCAGCCTCCGGGACAGGGGGACCCAGTACTTC. It specifies CASSLRDRGTQYF. The chain uses TRBV6-2 or TRBV6-3 and TRBJ2-5, with TRBD1 matching over 10 bases. CDR3 length: 13 amino acids. With V trimmed by 6 bases and J by 7 bases, 5 bases remained unmatched. CDR1 is MNHEY and CDR2 is SVGEGT in the germline V gene.

This clonotype was observed many times. The rearrangement links TRBV7-6 to TRBJ2-1; 8 nucleotides align to TRBD2. Germline trimming cut 1 base from V and 6 bases from J; bases unmatched to any gene: 11. CDR3 length: 17 amino acids. From germline, CDR1 is SGHVS and CDR2 FNYEAQ. CDR3: CASSLEATSVRANEQFF. CDR3 sequence (DNA): TGTGCCAGCAGCTTAGAAGCGACTAGCGTCAGGGCCAATGAGCAGTTCTTC.

This clonotype was recorded at least ten times. CDR3 loop: CASSLRTPRSQKGRTQYF. CDR3 DNA: TGTGCCAGCAGCTTAAGGACTCCCAGGTCGCAAAAAGGCCGTACGCAGTATTTT. J is TRBJ2-3 and V is TRBV7-3; D perhaps matches TRBD2 (5 bases). Trimming stripped 1 base from V and 8 bases from J, with 25 bases between. The length of the CDR3 is 18 residues. Germline V gene sequence: CDR1 SGHTA, CDR2 FQGTGA.

This clonotype was picked up many times. The chain combines TRBV7-8 with TRBJ1-3; D is perhaps TRBD1 (6 bases). The CDR3 has 17 amino acids. Between the trimmed V and J ends, which lost 6 bases and 0 bases, there was a span of 18 bases. CDR1 and CDR2 from the germline V gene are SGHVS and FQNEAQ. The CDR3 nucleotides read TGTGCCAGCAGTATCGCGGGGGCCGCACACTCTGGAAACACCATATATTTT. Amino acids: CASSIAGAAHSGNTIYF.

This clonotype occurred many times. The chain joins TRBV12-3 or TRBV12-4 to TRBJ1-2; 7 nucleotides line up with TRBD1. This CDR3 contains 13 residues. Unmatched junction bases numbered 8, after V lost 6 bases and J lost 7 bases. The CDR3 here is CASSTGVEGGYTF. CDR3 nucleotide sequence: TGTGCCAGCAGCACAGGGGTAGAAGGTGGCTACACCTTC.

This clonotype occurred many times. The chain carries TRBV27 and TRBJ2-7; 7 bases fit TRBD2. The junction had 1 base not matched to a gene; V was cut back by 2 bases and J by 6 bases. This CDR3 spans 12 amino acids. Germline loops: CDR1 MNHEY, CDR2 SMNVEV (reference sequence). CDR3 DNA sequence: TGTGCCAGCAGTTTACGGACTAGCGAGCAGTACTTC. Its protein product is CASSLRTSEQYF.

The chain has TRBV5-4 and TRBJ2-4, with no clear D. V dropped 0 bases and J dropped 0 bases, with 10 bases sitting between them. This CDR3 has 16 residues. Germline V CDR1 and CDR2: SGHNT, YYREEE (reference sequence). The CDR3 protein is CASSLDVGVAKNIQYF. The CDR3 DNA reads as TGTGCCAGCAGCTTGGACGTGGGTGTAGCCAAAAACATTCAGTACTTC.

This clonotype was seen ten or more times. The CDR3 coding sequence is TGTGCCAGCAGTCTCCGGACAGGATCAGGCTACACCTTC. Protein product: CASSLRTGSGYTF. The rearrangement links TRBV12-3 or TRBV12-4 to TRBJ1-2; 7 bases are shared with TRBD1. This CDR3 is built from 13 residues. Trimming cost V 5 bases and J 8 bases; bases outside gene matches: 8.

In this sample, this clonotype turned up many times. J is TRBJ2-1 and V is TRBV9; 9 bases map to TRBD2. The CDR3 spans 17 residues. Germline V lookup: CDR1 SGDLS, CDR2 YYNGEE. The V gene end was trimmed by 4 bases and the J gene end by 7 bases; junction bases not matched to a gene: 15. This CDR3 is CASSSAWAAGGQNEQFF. Written as DNA, the CDR3 is TGTGCCAGCAGCTCCGCCTGGGCAGCGGGAGGTCAGAATGAGCAGTTCTTC.